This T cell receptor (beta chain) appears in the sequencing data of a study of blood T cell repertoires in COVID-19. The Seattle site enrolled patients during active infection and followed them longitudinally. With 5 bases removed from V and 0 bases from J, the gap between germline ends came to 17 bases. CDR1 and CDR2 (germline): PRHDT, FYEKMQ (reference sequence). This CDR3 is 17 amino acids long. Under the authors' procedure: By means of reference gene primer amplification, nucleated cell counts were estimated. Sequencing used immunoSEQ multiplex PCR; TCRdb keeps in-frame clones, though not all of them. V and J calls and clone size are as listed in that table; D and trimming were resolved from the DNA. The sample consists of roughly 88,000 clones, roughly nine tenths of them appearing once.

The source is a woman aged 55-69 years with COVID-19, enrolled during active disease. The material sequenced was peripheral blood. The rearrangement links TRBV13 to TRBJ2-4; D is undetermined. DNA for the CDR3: TGTGCCAGCAGCGCCTATATGGGCACAGCAGCCAAAAACATTCAGTACTTC. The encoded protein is CASSAYMGTAAKNIQYF.